This is a list of T cell receptor beta chains from one sample in a study of blood T cell repertoires in COVID-19. Profiled with immunoSEQ multiplex PCR; TCRdb holds only in-frame clones, not every one. The data hold roughly 98,000 clones, with less than 85% observed a single time. The sample consisted of peripheral blood. The receptor set was obtained from a man in his sixties or seventies with active or convalescent COVID-19. CDR3s include the opening cysteine and the closing phenylalanine or tryptophan. A D gene is named only where the DNA matches it firmly. Part of the rows lack a size; the others show once, few, many or a class for expanded clones.

>.|TRBV5-1|TRBJ1-4|.
CASSLGGGGEKLFF
TGCGCCAGCAGCTTGGGTGGAGGAGGGGAAAAACTGTTTTTT
>.|TRBV30|TRBJ2-7|TRBD1
CAWGKPGQRGPLEQYF
TGTGCCTGGGGGAAACCGGGACAGAGGGGCCCCCTCGAGCAGTACTTC
>.|TRBV6-5|TRBJ1-4|.
CASSFSRQPAHEKLFF
TGTGCCAGCAGTTTTTCCAGACAGCCAGCCCACGAAAAACTGTTTTTT
>.|TRBV6-1|TRBJ2-7|TRBD2
CASSEALARNEQYF
TGTGCCAGCAGTGAAGCACTAGCGAGGAACGAGCAGTACTTC
>.|TRBV4-2|TRBJ1-1|.
CASSLGLSLNTEAFF
TGTGCCAGCAGCCTGGGACTCTCGCTGAACACTGAAGCTTTCTTT
>.|TRBV27|TRBJ2-7|TRBD2
CASSFRGVAGGSEQYF
TGTGCCAGCAGTTTCAGGGGCGTAGCGGGGGGAAGCGAGCAGTACTTC
>once|TRBV5-1|TRBJ1-6|TRBD1
CASSLGMTGSNSPLHF
TGCGCCAGCAGCTTGGGGATGACAGGGTCGAATTCACCCCTCCACTTT
>.|TRBV5-6|TRBJ2-5|TRBD2
CASSSRLAGGFETQYF
TGTGCCAGCAGCTCGAGACTAGCGGGGGGTTTCGAGACCCAGTACTTC
>.|TRBV4-2|TRBJ1-2|.
CASSQDMVGGYGYTF
TGTGCCAGCAGCCAAGATATGGTCGGCGGCTATGGCTACACCTTC
>.|TRBV7-9|TRBJ2-5|TRBD2
CASSLGTSGGKETQYF
TGTGCCAGCAGCTTAGGGACTAGCGGGGGGAAAGAGACCCAGTACTTC
>.|TRBV18|TRBJ1-1|TRBD1
CASSPGTGSDTEAFF
TGTGCCAGCTCACCCGGGACAGGGTCCGACACTGAAGCTTTCTTT
>.|TRBV7-2|TRBJ1-3|.
CASSLDHGNTIYF
TGTGCCAGCAGCTTAGATCATGGAAACACCATATATTTT
>.|TRBV28|TRBJ1-4|.
CASRYGTYENEKLFF
TGTGCCAGCAGATACGGGACTTACGAGAATGAAAAACTGTTTTTT
>once|TRBV6-6|TRBJ1-5|.
CASSPGSGQPQHF
TGTGCCAGCAGCCCAGGGTCAGGGCAGCCCCAGCATTTT
>.|TRBV6-6|TRBJ1-2|TRBD1
CASSTQGNGYTF
TGTGCCAGCAGCACACAGGGGAATGGCTACACCTTC
>.|TRBV2|TRBJ1-5|.
CASSEEGGARQPQHF
TGTGCCAGCAGTGAAGAGGGGGGGGCGAGGCAGCCCCAGCATTTT
>.|TRBV4-2|TRBJ2-5|.
CASSFGGSQETQYF
TGTGCCAGCAGCTTCGGGGGTTCCCAAGAGACCCAGTACTTC
>once|TRBV11-3|TRBJ2-7|TRBD2
CASSLRAGATYEQYF
TGTGCCAGCAGCTTAAGAGCGGGGGCTACCTACGAGCAGTACTTC
>.|TRBV11-1|TRBJ2-1|TRBD1
CASSLGQNNEQFF
TGTGCCAGCAGCTTGGGACAGAACAATGAGCAGTTCTTC
>.|TRBV5-1|TRBJ2-3|TRBD2
CASSPEFSGGADTQYF
TGCGCCAGCAGCCCGGAATTCAGCGGGGGGGCAGATACGCAGTATTTT
>.|TRBV27|TRBJ1-1|.
CASSSGVRTEAFF
TGTGCCAGCAGTTCGGGGGTTCGCACTGAAGCTTTCTTT
>.|TRBV30|TRBJ2-5|TRBD2
CAWMRGQETQYF
TGTGCCTGGATGCGGGGGCAAGAGACCCAGTACTTC
>.|TRBV6-5|TRBJ2-2|.
CASTDRTGELFF
TGTGCCAGCACCGACAGAACCGGGGAGCTGTTTTTT
>few|TRBV6-5|TRBJ2-3|TRBD2
CASSYSGGGDGDTQYF
TGTGCCAGCAGTTACTCGGGCGGGGGGGATGGAGATACGCAGTATTTT
>.|TRBV9|TRBJ2-6|.
CASSPGDGEPGANVLTF
TGTGCCAGCAGCCCCGGGGATGGGGAACCTGGGGCCAACGTCCTGACTTTC
>.|TRBV5-1|TRBJ2-7|.
CASNLVPGLNYEQYF
TGCGCCAGCAATCTAGTCCCTGGGTTAAACTACGAGCAGTACTTC
>.|TRBV2|TRBJ1-6|.
CASRGFTGLSPLHF
TGTGCCAGCAGGGGGTTCACAGGGCTATCACCCCTCCACTTT
>.|TRBV5-1|TRBJ2-3|.
CASSRSGGQSDTQYF
TGCGCCAGCAGCCGAAGCGGGGGACAGTCAGATACGCAGTATTTT
>.|TRBV5-4|TRBJ1-4|.
CASSLDQGSEKLFF
TGTGCCAGCAGCTTGGATCAGGGGAGTGAAAAACTGTTTTTT
>once|TRBV7-9|TRBJ1-3|.
CASSLVGGPSGNTIYF
TGTGCCAGCAGCTTAGTTGGCGGGCCCTCTGGAAACACCATATATTTT
>.|TRBV6-1|TRBJ1-5|TRBD1
CASSEAGGQANQPQHF
TGTGCCAGCAGTGAAGCGGGTGGACAGGCCAATCAGCCCCAGCATTTT